This T cell receptor (beta chain) was sequenced for a study of cytomegalovirus exposure and HLA in healthy donors. Overall study: Unique TCRs numbering about 87 million, obtained from HLA-typed donors, made up an early data release. General study results and limits: In a later analysis, at a false discovery rate of 0.05, about 17,000 TCR beta sequences matched HLA alleles. Highly shared variants forming one cluster were likely a sequencing artifact.

PCR involved 60 Vbeta and 13 Jbeta primers. Original methodology: It was a later analysis that counted tens of millions of unique TCR beta chains, of which roughly 11 million were shared. Clones were read by immunoSEQ multiplex PCR, and TCRdb kept only the in-frame ones, dropping some. D and trimming were read from the DNA, whereas the V and J calls and clone size are those reported in that table. The profile shows roughly 120,000 clones, 81% of them singletons. In regard to this clone: What it binds is unknown.

This CDR3 has 15 amino acids. V lost 0 bases and J lost 4; bases outside the gene matches: 3. The V gene's germline CDR1 is LGHNA and CDR2 YNFKEQ. The clonotype was recovered from a woman aged 30 to 39 in good health and CMV-seronegative. Material for sequencing was PBMCs. The rearrangement joins TRBV4-2 to TRBJ2-1; 7 bases fit TRBD1. For the CDR3, the DNA is TGTGCCAGCAGCCAAGACAGGGGGTTTTACAATGAGCAGTTCTTC. Translating gives CASSQDRGFYNEQFF.